Shown below are 32 T cell receptor beta chains from a single sample sequenced in a study of response to subunit inactivated influenza vaccine. TCRdb itself ran the RT-PCR reads through MiXCR, one entry per CDR3 protein. The sample contains hundreds of thousands of distinct CDR3 sequences, around 20% of which appear only once. Here the sequenced sample was PBMCs from blood, taken more than 4 days after vaccination. These receptors all come from a man aged 50-60 years who received an inactivated influenza vaccine.

This clonotype occurred a few times. The chain joins TRBV9 to TRBJ2-7, with a possible D match to TRBD2 (6 bases). Germline CDR1 reads SGDLS; CDR2 reads YYNGEE. Trimming removed 4 bases at V and 5 bases at J, with 13 bases between. The CDR3 is 13 residues long. CDR3 sequence: CASSPPTSNEQYF. CDR3 DNA: TGTGCCAGCAGCCCCCCCACTAGCAACGAGCAGTACTTC.

The V gene is TRBV3-1, the J gene TRBJ2-7; 7 bases map to TRBD2. Losses at the gene ends were 5 bases for V and 6 bases for J; bases not matched to a gene: 7. CDR3 length: 13 residues. Germline V gene lookup returns CDR1 LGHDT and CDR2 YNNKEL (reference sequence). The CDR3, as DNA: TGTGCCAGCAGCAATCCCCCGGGGGGCGAGCAGTACTTC. Its protein product is CASSNPPGGEQYF.

This clonotype showed up many times. The chain uses TRBV7-2 and TRBJ2-1; 7 bases align to TRBD1. The CDR3 spans 16 residues. Germline values: CDR1 SGHTA, CDR2 FQGNSA. V shed 5 bases and J 1 base; nucleotides not matched to a gene: 8. The DNA of the CDR3 is TGTGCCAGCAGCCCGTCGGACAGGATGTCCTACAATGAGCAGTTCTTC. Its translation is CASSPSDRMSYNEQFF.

This clonotype was seen only a few times. This chain uses TRBV10-3 with TRBJ2-3; D is unresolved. V dropped 3 bases and J dropped 1 base, with 5 bases sitting between them. CDR1 and CDR2 (germline): ENHRY, SYGVKD. The length of the CDR3 is 13 residues. Written as DNA, the CDR3 is TGTGCCATCAGTGATGGGGGCACAGATACGCAGTATTTT. This translates into CAISDGGTDTQYF.

The gene calls are TRBV11-1 and TRBJ2-7; 7 bases line up with TRBD2. Germline loops: CDR1 SGHAT, CDR2 FQDESV (reference sequence). The V gene end was trimmed by 3 bases and the J gene end by 0 bases; junction bases not matched to a gene: 17. The length of the CDR3 is 19 residues. CDR3 in DNA: TGTGCCAGCAGCTTTGAAAGGAGGGTCCTAGCGGAAAACTCCTACGAGCAGTACTTC. Protein: CASSFERRVLAENSYEQYF.

This clonotype has more than one count but fewer than ten. CDR3 in amino acids: CASSLDNSYGYTF. DNA of the CDR3: TGCGCCAGCAGCTTGGACAACTCCTATGGCTACACCTTC. V is TRBV5-1 and J is TRBJ1-2; D is unresolved. This CDR3 has 13 amino acids. The germline V and J ends were trimmed by 0 bases and 4 bases, with 7 bases remaining between them. Germline CDR1 is SGHRS and CDR2 is YFSETQ.

V is TRBV20-1 and J is TRBJ2-1, with TRBD2 identical over 9 bases. Germline CDR1 DFQATT, CDR2 SNEGSKA (reference sequence). Germline trimming cut 0 bases from V and 5 bases from J; bases unmatched to any gene: 8. This CDR3 comprises 16 residues. The CDR3 DNA is TGCAGTGCTAGAGATCAGGGGACTAGCAGAAACAATGAGCAGTTCTTC. Translation: CSARDQGTSRNNEQFF.

V and J are TRBV5-1 and TRBJ2-7; D uncertain. Germline V gives CDR1 SGHRS, CDR2 YFSETQ. Trimming left V 0 bases short and J 4 bases short, with 8 bases between. The CDR3 totals 13 residues. CDR3 loop: CASSLDVLYEQYF. CDR3 coding DNA: TGCGCCAGCAGCTTGGATGTTCTTTACGAGCAGTACTTC.

The V and J genes are TRBV27 and TRBJ2-3; 8 nucleotides match TRBD1. The CDR3 extends over 17 amino acids. Germline CDR1 reads MNHEY; CDR2 reads SMNVEV (reference sequence). V lost 6 bases, J lost 1 base, and 12 bases stayed unmatched. CDR3 bases: TGTGCCAGCAGCCGTTGGACAGGGCTTTCGGGCACAGATACGCAGTATTTT. It codes for CASSRWTGLSGTDTQYF.

This clonotype was seen ten or more times. The chain links TRBV12-3 or TRBV12-4 to TRBJ2-5, with TRBD1 matching over 8 bases. Trimming at V came to 5 bases and at J to 5 bases, leaving 7 bases not matched to a gene. The CDR3 extends over 14 amino acids. CDR3 bases: TGTGCCAGCAGTCCACCCGGGACAGGCGAGACCCAGTACTTC. This gives the protein CASSPPGTGETQYF.

The CDR3, as DNA: TGCAGCGTTGAAATCAGGGCCCAAGATACGCAGTATTTT. This codes for CSVEIRAQDTQYF. The V and J genes are TRBV29-1 and TRBJ2-3, with D maybe TRBD1 (5 bases). Trimming stripped 2 bases from V and 5 bases from J, with 11 bases between. This CDR3 is built from 13 residues. Germline CDR1 reads SQVTM; CDR2 reads ANQGSEA.

The chain joins TRBV7-2 to TRBJ2-3, with 10 bases fitting TRBD2. The V gene end was trimmed by 5 bases and the J gene end by 2 bases; junction bases not matched to a gene: 7. Germline assignment: CDR1 SGHTA and CDR2 FQGNSA. The CDR3 length is 16 residues. The CDR3 spells CASSLGLAFLTDTQYF. The CDR3 DNA sequence: TGTGCCAGCAGCCTGGGACTAGCGTTTCTCACAGATACGCAGTATTTT.

The chain is built from TRBV5-1 and TRBJ1-4; D unclear. The germline gives CDR1 SGHRS, CDR2 YFSETQ. This CDR3 comprises 16 residues. Trimming stripped 2 bases from V and 5 bases from J, with 16 bases between. CDR3 loop: CASSFTTGRENEKLFF. CDR3 in DNA: TGCGCCAGCAGCTTCACTACCGGACGAGAAAATGAAAAACTGTTTTTT.

This sequence joins TRBV7-8 and TRBJ2-3; D unresolved. The CDR3 loop spans 14 amino acids. In germline, CDR1 is SGHVS, CDR2 FQNEAQ. Trimming left V 1 base short and J 5 bases short, with 10 bases between. The CDR3 here is CASSLEPGGDTQYF. CDR3 DNA sequence: TGTGCCAGCAGCTTAGAACCGGGCGGAGATACGCAGTATTTT.

CDR3 sequence: CSVEGQGLDGYTF. The CDR3, as DNA: TGCAGCGTCGAGGGACAGGGGTTGGATGGCTACACCTTC. This chain links TRBV29-1 with TRBJ1-2; 10 bases map to TRBD1. Germline lookup yields CDR1 SQVTM and CDR2 ANQGSEA. The CDR3 consists of 13 residues. Trimming at V came to 6 bases and at J to 6 bases, leaving 7 bases not matched to a gene.

This clonotype has just a few counts. The chain combines TRBV4-3 with TRBJ1-1; D is perhaps TRBD1 (5 bases). The length of the CDR3 is 13 residues. With 2 bases removed from V and 8 bases from J, the gap between germline ends came to 12 bases. From germline, CDR1 is LGHNA and CDR2 YSLEER. CDR3 coding DNA: TGCGCCAGCAGCCAAACCGGGACTTCAGAAGCTTTCTTT. This encodes CASSQTGTSEAFF.

This clonotype was picked up a small number of times. The chain uses TRBV7-9 and TRBJ2-3; D is possibly TRBD2 (5 bases). This CDR3 comprises 15 residues. Trimming pared 1 base from V and 6 bases from J, leaving 14 bases between. Germline CDR1 SEHNR, CDR2 FQNEAQ (reference sequence). Here the CDR3 reads CASSLGYLRGDTQYF. In DNA, the CDR3 is TGTGCCAGCAGCTTAGGGTATCTTCGGGGTGATACGCAGTATTTT. Variable domain in full (rest from reference TRBV7-9 and TRBJ2-3): DTGVSQNPRHKITKRGQNVTFRCDPISEHNRLYWYRQTLGQGPEFLTYFQNEAQLEKSRLLSDRFSAERPKGSFSTLEIQRTEQGDSAMYLCASSLGYLRGDTQYFGPGTRLTVL.

This chain links TRBV6-2 or TRBV6-3 with TRBJ2-1, with a tentative D call TRBD1 (6 bases). The V end was cut by 6 bases, the J end by 2 bases, with 14 bases between. Germline V lookup: CDR1 MNHEY, CDR2 SVGEGT. This CDR3 has 15 amino acids. This chain's CDR3 is CASSQPGDTYNEQFF. CDR3 nucleotide sequence: TGTGCCAGCAGCCAACCAGGGGACACCTACAATGAGCAGTTCTTC.

This clonotype occurred a few times. This sequence joins TRBV5-1 and TRBJ2-5, with TRBD2 identical over 7 bases. After removal of 1 base from V and 6 bases from J, the junction contained 18 bases not matched to a gene. The CDR3 extends over 18 amino acids. Germline CDR1 is SGHRS and CDR2 is YFSETQ. The CDR3 region has the DNA TGCGCCAGCAGCTTGTTCCCAGGGATGACCGTGGGGGGGAAGACCCAGTACTTC. It is translated as CASSLFPGMTVGGKTQYF.

J is TRBJ2-7 and V is TRBV12-3 or TRBV12-4; 9 positions match TRBD1. This CDR3 is 18 amino acids long. V dropped 3 bases and J dropped 4; count of bases not matched to a gene: 16. The CDR3 sequence: CASSFVGDREWGRYEQYF. CDR3 DNA sequence: TGTGCCAGCAGTTTTGTTGGGGACAGGGAATGGGGAAGATACGAGCAGTACTTC.

Ten or more counts support this clonotype. CDR3 sequence: CASSAGDGWSGELFF. CDR3 coding DNA: TGTGCCAGCAGCGCCGGGGACGGTTGGTCCGGGGAGCTGTTTTTT. V usage is TRBV9 and J usage is TRBJ2-2; D might be TRBD1 or TRBD2, each matching 5 bases. Per germline, CDR1 SGDLS and CDR2 YYNGEE. CDR3 length equals 15 residues. The germline V and J ends were trimmed by 3 bases and 6 bases, with 15 bases remaining between them.

The table lists this clonotype with a few counts. The chain has TRBV10-3 and TRBJ1-2, with D possibly TRBD1 on 6 matching bases. Germline V gives CDR1 ENHRY, CDR2 SYGVKD. V was pared by 6 bases and J by 3 bases, with 14 bases between. This CDR3 is 14 amino acids long. The CDR3 coding sequence is TGTGCCATCAGCCAGGACAGTACCGACTATGGCTACACCTTC. Protein: CAISQDSTDYGYTF.

This clonotype has a handful of counts. This sequence joins TRBV20-1 and TRBJ1-2; no clear D. Deletions cut 4 bases from V and 2 bases from J, with 8 bases between. This CDR3 is 12 amino acids long. The germline gives CDR1 DFQATT, CDR2 SNEGSKA (reference sequence). This CDR3 is CSATPGNYGYTF. Here the CDR3 DNA reads TGCAGTGCTACTCCCGGAAACTATGGCTACACCTTC.

CDR3 sequence (DNA): TGTGCCAGCAGCGTAGGAGGGAGAAGCGAGCAGTACTTC. This translates into CASSVGGRSEQYF. This chain links TRBV9 with TRBJ2-7, with D possibly TRBD2 on 5 matching bases. The V gene's germline CDR1 is SGDLS and CDR2 YYNGEE. This CDR3 is 13 amino acids long. With 0 bases removed from V and 6 bases from J, the gap between germline ends came to 10 bases.

The CDR3 reads CASRTSATDTQYF. CDR3 bases: TGTGCCAGCAGGACTAGCGCCACAGATACGCAGTATTTT. J is TRBJ2-3 and V is TRBV12-3 or TRBV12-4; 8 bases are a match to TRBD2. The length of the CDR3 is 13 residues. V lost 6 bases to trimming and J lost 2 bases; unmatched junction nucleotides: 1.

V and J are TRBV2 and TRBJ2-5; D remains unclear. The CDR3 extends over 11 amino acids. Deletions cut 7 bases from V and 3 bases from J, with 6 bases between. Germline-derived CDR1 and CDR2 are SNHLY and FYNNEI. CDR3 region: CASKAEETQYF. Written as DNA, the CDR3 is TGTGCCAGCAAGGCAGAAGAGACCCAGTACTTC.

The chain carries TRBV15 and TRBJ2-1, with D maybe TRBD1 (7 bases). V lost 1 base and J 8 bases, leaving 12 bases between the germline ends. The CDR3 totals 14 residues. CDR1 is LNHNV and CDR2 is YYDKDF in the germline V gene (reference sequence). This CDR3 reads CATSRGQGGYEQFF. DNA of the CDR3: TGTGCCACCAGCAGAGGCCAGGGGGGCTATGAGCAGTTCTTC. Full variable domain (remainder filled in from reference TRBV15 and TRBJ2-1): DAMVIQNPRYQVTQFGKPVTLSCSQTLNHNVMYWYQQKSSQAPKLLFHYYDKDFNNEADTPDNFQSRRPNTSFCFLDIRSPGLGDTAMYLCATSRGQGGYEQFFGPGTRLTVL.

This clonotype was seen a handful of times. This chain uses TRBV3-1 with TRBJ2-1, with 8 bases that match TRBD2. This CDR3 contains 15 residues. The V gene's germline CDR1 is LGHDT and CDR2 YNNKEL (reference sequence). Germline trimming cut 4 bases from V and 4 bases from J; bases unmatched to any gene: 6. CDR3 in DNA: TGTGCCAGCAGCCCCTCGGGGGGGAGATACAATGAGCAGTTCTTC. Encoded protein: CASSPSGGRYNEQFF.

The chain combines TRBV4-1 with TRBJ2-3, with 13 bases lining up with TRBD2. Germline CDR1 MGHRA, CDR2 YSYEKL. The CDR3 contains 17 residues. V lost 3 bases and J lost 0; bases outside the gene matches: 3. The CDR3 loop is CASSQQGLAGSTDTQYF. In DNA form, the CDR3 reads TGCGCCAGCAGCCAGCAGGGACTAGCGGGGAGCACAGATACGCAGTATTTT.

The genes are TRBV20-1 and TRBJ2-1, with TRBD2 matching over 8 bases. The V segment lost 1 base and the J segment 8 bases; nucleotides outside the gene matches: 4. Germline-derived CDR1 and CDR2 are DFQATT and SNEGSKA (reference sequence). This CDR3 is 13 amino acids long. CDR3 coding DNA: TGCAGTGCTAGAGTTGGGACTAGGGATGAGCAGTTCTTC. Protein: CSARVGTRDEQFF.

This clonotype came up a few times. The rearrangement links TRBV7-8 to TRBJ2-7; 9 bases are a match to TRBD1. J was trimmed by 2 bases and V by 4 bases; bases with no gene match: 6. Germline V CDR1 and CDR2: SGHVS, FQNEAQ. The CDR3 sequence is 15 residues long. DNA of the CDR3: TGTGCCAGCAGCTGGCGCCGGACAGGGGCCTACGAGCAGTACTTC. The encoded protein is CASSWRRTGAYEQYF.

At least ten counts were recorded for this clonotype. The chain couples TRBV5-1 to TRBJ2-1; TRBD2 matches at 10 bases. In germline, CDR1 is SGHRS, CDR2 YFSETQ. The CDR3 extends over 15 amino acids. V lost 0 bases and J lost 10; bases outside the gene matches: 7. CDR3 sequence reads: CASSLVSGGPGEQFF. Written as DNA, the CDR3 is TGCGCCAGCAGCTTGGTTAGCGGGGGGCCCGGGGAGCAGTTCTTC.